This T cell receptor (beta chain) was sequenced for a study of tumor and adjacent non-tumor tissue in lung cancer. The germline gives CDR1 SGHDT, CDR2 YYEEEE. This CDR3 contains 16 residues. Three rounds of nested PCR, following a modified ARM-PCR protocol, produced the TCRbeta library. Using its own MiXCR run on the multiplex PCR reads, TCRdb lists one record per CDR3 protein. The sample holds approximately 120,000 distinct CDR3 sequences; about 66% are singletons and the top ten take roughly 13%. RNA was extracted from bulk tissue without any cell sorting. Donors were chemotherapy-naive, newly diagnosed lung cancer surgical patients in China, August–late 2014. General observations from the study: Top 100 clones took a larger repertoire share in normal lung. Tumor TCR diversity, when higher, was linked to shorter survival.

The sample holds a few counts of this clonotype. Its antigen is still unknown. Mismatch with germline at one junction end may stem from a read error. The receptor was isolated from a man aged 25-40 years with non-small cell lung cancer. Sequencing was carried out using lung tumor tissue. The chain combines TRBV5-6 with TRBJ2-1, with D possibly TRBD2 on 5 matching bases. The CDR3 is CASSLVASMAVNERFF. CDR3 DNA sequence: TGTGCCAGCAGCTTGGTTGCTAGCATGGCTGTCAATGAGCGGTTCTTC.